Following are 19 T cell receptor beta chains from one sample sequenced in a study of low-dose radiotherapy and immunotherapy resistance in tumors. TRAV- and TRBV-specific primers primed first-strand cDNA, covering alpha and beta chains. The authors ran 15 to 20 PCR cycles to amplify TCRs with a constant-region primer and V-primer adapter. TCRdb analysed the reads with MiXCR anew, one entry per CDR3 protein. The table has 35,000 to 45,000 distinct CDR3 sequences, around a third seen once. Time point in this sample: before trial treatment. Sequences were derived from PBMCs, sampled before treatment. The receptor set was obtained from a male donor with gallbladder cancer.

The table lists this clonotype with many counts. The rearrangement joins TRBV2 to TRBJ2-3; D is perhaps TRBD2 (6 bases). This CDR3 is 16 amino acids long. V was shortened by 6 bases and J by 0 bases, with 16 bases between the two germline ends. Germline loops: CDR1 SNHLY, CDR2 FYNNEI. The CDR3 region is CASRDWGSGSTDTQYF. CDR3 DNA sequence: TGTGCCAGCAGGGACTGGGGTAGCGGAAGCACAGATACGCAGTATTTT.

In its sample, this clonotype is medium-sized. A read error may account for a junction end that differs from germline. The CDR3 coding sequence is TGTGCCAGCAGCAGAAGGACAGGGCAGGTGGATGGCTACACCTTC. It translates to CASSRRTGQVDGYTF. The genes are TRBV5-1 and TRBJ1-2, with 8 nucleotides matching TRBD1. The CDR3 is made up of 15 amino acids. Germline V gives CDR1 SGHRS, CDR2 YFSETQ. Full variable domain (missing parts from reference TRBV5-1 and TRBJ1-2): KAGVTQTPRYLIKTRGQQVTLSCSPISGHRSVSWYQQTPGQGLQFLFEYFSETQRNKGNFPGRFSGRQFSNSRSEMNVSTLELGDSALYLCASSRRTGQVDGYTFGSGTRLTVV.

This clonotype is classed as medium-sized. This CDR3 reads CASSPTGTYEQYF. The CDR3, as DNA: TGTGCCAGCAGTCCCACCGGAACGTACGAGCAGTACTTC. The rearrangement uses TRBV6-6 and TRBJ2-7; D unclear. The V end lost 5 bases, the J end lost 4 bases, and 12 bases lay between the germline ends. Germline V gene sequence: CDR1 MNHNY, CDR2 SVGAGI (reference sequence). This CDR3 spans 13 amino acids.

This clonotype was picked up many times. The rearrangement uses TRBV4-1 and TRBJ2-3; 13 nucleotides agree with TRBD2. Looked up from germline, CDR1 is MGHRA and CDR2 is YSYEKL. The CDR3 has 16 residues. The V segment lost 5 bases and the J segment 6 bases; nucleotides outside the gene matches: 8. CDR3 sequence (DNA): TGCGCCAGCAGCGCCCGACTAGCGGGGGGTTCGGATACGCAGTATTTT. Its translation: CASSARLAGGSDTQYF.

This clonotype was seen ten or more times. The genes are TRBV5-1 and TRBJ2-7; no firm D call. CDR1 and CDR2 from the germline V gene are SGHRS and YFSETQ. This CDR3 has 13 residues. V dropped 0 bases and J dropped 3 bases, with 7 bases sitting between them. CDR3 loop: CASSLVGRYEQYF. The CDR3 nucleotides are TGCGCCAGCAGCTTGGTCGGGCGCTACGAGCAGTACTTC. Looking up the rest from reference TRBV5-1 and TRBJ2-7 gives the full variable domain: KAGVTQTPRYLIKTRGQQVTLSCSPISGHRSVSWYQQTPGQGLQFLFEYFSETQRNKGNFPGRFSGRQFSNSRSEMNVSTLELGDSALYLCASSLVGRYEQYFGPGTRLTVT.

In this sample, this clonotype turned up many times. This chain links TRBV3-1 with TRBJ2-7; D gene unclear. Trimming cost V 0 bases and J 2 bases, with 11 bases left between them. From germline, CDR1 is LGHDT and CDR2 YNNKEL (reference sequence). The CDR3 is 15 residues long. This CDR3 is CASSQDEIGPYEQYF. CDR3 nucleotides: TGTGCCAGCAGCCAAGATGAAATAGGACCCTACGAGCAGTACTTC.

Many counts were recorded for this clonotype. The chain joins TRBV25-1 to TRBJ1-2; D remains unclear. The V gene's germline CDR1 is MGHDK and CDR2 SYGVNS. This CDR3 comprises 17 residues. The V end lost 0 bases, the J end lost 1 base, and 15 bases lay between the germline ends. The chain's CDR3 is CASSEYSGRNFNYGYTF. In nucleotides, the CDR3 is TGTGCCAGCAGTGAATACTCAGGCAGGAACTTTAACTATGGCTACACCTTC.

There are many counts of this clonotype. The CDR3: CASSLTASRRNEQFF. The CDR3 nucleotides are TGTGCCAGCAGTTTAACGGCTAGCAGGAGGAATGAGCAGTTCTTC. The chain links TRBV28 to TRBJ2-1; weak D call: TRBD2 (5 bases). The CDR3 totals 15 residues. Germline CDR1 and CDR2: MDHEN and SYDVKM. V was cut by 2 bases and J by 7 bases, with 15 bases left in between.

This clonotype was seen at least ten times. This chain connects TRBV7-2 to TRBJ2-3; TRBD2 agrees at 8 bases. This CDR3 has 17 amino acids. The V gene's germline CDR1 is SGHTA and CDR2 FQGNSA. The V gene end was trimmed by 5 bases and the J gene end by 2 bases; junction bases not matched to a gene: 12. The CDR3 reads CASSLSSGGGVTDTQYF. The CDR3, as DNA: TGTGCCAGCAGCCTCTCTTCGGGGGGGGGGGTCACAGATACGCAGTATTTT.

This clonotype was detected a few times. This chain links TRBV4-1 with TRBJ1-5; 10 nucleotides agree with TRBD1. CDR3 length: 16 residues. Per the germline V gene, CDR1 is MGHRA and CDR2 is YSYEKL. After removal of 0 bases from V and 9 bases from J, the junction contained 8 bases not matched to a gene. CDR3 nucleotide sequence: TGCGCCAGCAGCCAAGAGGGGACAGGGGCCACCGGGCCCCAGCATTTT. Residues: CASSQEGTGATGPQHF.

This clonotype showed up many times. J is TRBJ1-5 and V is TRBV19; D ambiguous. With 7 bases removed from V and 4 bases from J, the gap between germline ends came to 14 bases. There are 14 residues in the CDR3. Looked up from germline, CDR1 is LNHDA and CDR2 is SQIVND (reference sequence). CDR3 residues: CASTRTRTNQPQHF. The CDR3 DNA reads as TGTGCCAGTACTCGCACACGCACTAATCAGCCCCAGCATTTT.

This clonotype was counted a few times. The chain employs TRBV12-3 or TRBV12-4 and TRBJ1-4; weak D call: TRBD1 (5 bases). CDR3 size: 15 residues. V lost 5 bases to trimming and J lost 10 bases, with 20 bases between them. The CDR3 is CASSPQGTLIGKLFF. The CDR3 bases are TGTGCCAGCAGTCCCCAGGGTACACTGATCGGAAAACTGTTTTTT.

This clonotype has a count of ten or more. The chain carries TRBV29-1 and TRBJ2-5; 8 bases are shared with TRBD1. The CDR3 has 17 residues. The V segment lost 0 bases and the J segment 7 bases; nucleotides outside the gene matches: 16. CDR1 and CDR2 from the germline V gene are SQVTM and ANQGSEA. The CDR3 sequence is CSVEDSSIRDRTGTQYF. The CDR3 bases are TGCAGCGTTGAAGATTCTTCGATAAGGGACAGGACGGGGACCCAGTACTTC.

The DNA of the CDR3 is TGTGCCAGCAGTTTCTGGACAGGGAACGAGCAGTACTTC. As protein: CASSFWTGNEQYF. The rearrangement uses TRBV6-6 and TRBJ2-7, with 8 bases identical to TRBD1. This CDR3 has 13 amino acids. The V segment lost 4 bases and the J segment 5 bases; nucleotides outside the gene matches: 4. In germline, CDR1 is MNHNY, CDR2 SVGAGI (reference sequence).

This clonotype was seen ten or more times. The rearrangement links TRBV7-3 to TRBJ2-1; TRBD2 agrees at 9 bases. This CDR3 contains 16 residues. V lost 5 bases to trimming and J lost 9 bases; unmatched junction nucleotides: 14. Looked up from germline, CDR1 is SGHTA and CDR2 is FQGTGA. CDR3 coding DNA: TGTGCCAGCAGCCCAAGAGGACTAGCGCTGGGTGGTGAGCAGTTCTTC. Translating gives CASSPRGLALGGEQFF. The full variable domain, in which reference TRBV7-3 and TRBJ2-1 provide the parts outside the CDR3, is GAGVSQTPSNKVTEKGKYVELRCDPISGHTALYWYRQSLGQGPEFLIYFQGTGAADDSGLPNDRFFAVRPEGSVSTLKIQRTERGDSAVYLCASSPRGLALGGEQFFGPGTRLTVL.

This clonotype was observed at least ten times. The CDR3 is CASRSPGAHLNTEAFF. The DNA for the CDR3 is TGTGCCAGCAGGTCTCCAGGGGCGCATTTGAACACTGAAGCTTTCTTT. J is TRBJ1-1 and V is TRBV28, with D possibly being TRBD1 (6 bases). V dropped 6 bases and J dropped 0 bases, with 17 bases sitting between them. Germline V gene data show CDR1 as MDHEN and CDR2 as SYDVKM. The CDR3 runs to 16 residues. Using reference TRBV28 and TRBJ1-1 for the parts outside the CDR3, the full variable domain is DVKVTQSSRYLVKRTGEKVFLECVQDMDHENMFWYRQDPGLGLRLIYFSYDVKMKEKGDIPEGYSVSREKKERFSLILESASTNQTSMYLCASRSPGAHLNTEAFFGQGTRLTVV.

There are many counts of this clonotype. The chain has TRBV12-2 and TRBJ2-3; TRBD1, as called in the table, went unchecked against the DNA. TRBV12-2 is classified as a pseudogene. The CDR3 extends over 16 amino acids. CDR3 bases: TGTGCAAGTCGCGACTTTGGGCGGGGGTTCACAGATACGCAGTATTTT. This encodes CASRDFGRGFTDTQYF.

This clonotype has ten or more counts. V gene TRBV19 combines with J gene TRBJ1-1; 8 positions agree with TRBD1. CDR3 length: 14 residues. Trimming took 6 bases from V and 4 from J; bases not matched to a gene: 7. Germline V CDR1 and CDR2: LNHDA, SQIVND (reference sequence). The CDR3 region is CASSYPGTGTEAFF. The CDR3 coding sequence is TGTGCCAGTAGCTACCCCGGGACAGGCACTGAAGCTTTCTTT.

The table lists this clonotype with many counts. The chain has TRBV19 and TRBJ1-1; 7 nucleotides match TRBD1. CDR1 LNHDA and CDR2 SQIVND come from the germline V gene (reference sequence). J was trimmed by 1 base and V by 8 bases; bases with no gene match: 4. The CDR3 covers 13 residues. The CDR3 sequence: CASQQGSNTEAFF. CDR3 nucleotide sequence: TGTGCCAGTCAACAGGGGTCGAACACTGAAGCTTTCTTT.